This TCR beta chain was obtained from a study of blood T cell repertoires in COVID-19. Looking at the study overall: COVID-19 samples from acute and convalescent phases originated in the United States, Italy and Spain. In each case, the material was cDNA or gDNA derived from T cells, B-cell-depleted T cells, or PBMCs.

Profiling relied on immunoSEQ multiplex PCR, and the TCRdb table lists in-frame clones only, not all of them. This table holds 110,000 to 150,000 clones, less than 85% found once. The CDR3 spans 17 residues. Sequenced: peripheral blood. This TCR came from a human donor in a cohort sampled during active COVID-19. The gene calls are TRBV12-1 and TRBJ2-5; the table's D call TRBD2 went unverified against the DNA. TRBV12-1 is classified as a pseudogene. The DNA of the CDR3 is TGTGCCAGCGGGGAGAAGGCTAGCGGGGGCGCCCCTGGGACCCAGTACTTC. Translating it yields CASGEKASGGAPGTQYF.